Following are 21 T cell receptor beta chains from one sample sequenced in a study of CXCR3-negative and CXCR3-positive naive CD8 T cells. Libraries of TRB cDNA were made by 5' RACE and carried UMIs. Following a re-call of the 5' RACE reads, TCRdb has one entry per CDR3 protein and lacks DNA. Its listing shows fewer than 90,000 distinct CDR3 sequences. Sample: naive CXCR3- CD8+ T cells from blood. Noted subset: CD45RO-CCR7+CD27+CD95- naive CD8+ T cells lacking CXCR3 (TNR3-). Receptors originate from a human donor in good health. Some clones in this sample may be carry-over from other donors' samples.

The chain is built from TRBV7-2 and TRBJ2-6. Germline CDR1 SGHTA, CDR2 FQGNSA. There are 19 residues in the CDR3. The CDR3 loop is CASSIGRLTGYSGANVLTF.

The chain carries TRBV29-1 and TRBJ2-3; there is no DNA to check the TCRdb D call of TRBD2. Germline-derived CDR1 and CDR2 are SQVTM and ANQGSEA. The CDR3 length is 16 residues. The CDR3 sequence: CSVPYLTRMGTDTQYF.

This chain links TRBV7-9 with TRBJ2-1; with no DNA, the TCRdb D assignment of TRBD1 cannot be verified. The CDR3 contains 18 residues. Germline V lookup: CDR1 SEHNR, CDR2 FQNEAQ (reference sequence). Here the CDR3 reads CASSSTARGQGIYNEQFF.

V and J are TRBV27 and TRBJ2-1; TCRdb indicates TRBD2, and absent DNA this call remains unverified. CDR1 is MNHEY and CDR2 is SMNVEV in the germline V gene (reference sequence). The CDR3 covers 18 residues. The CDR3 sequence is CASRLGLAGENSYNEQFF.

V gene TRBV18 combines with J gene TRBJ2-7; TCRdb picks TRBD1, but there is no DNA to check that call. This CDR3 region has 14 residues. Germline V gene sequence: CDR1 KGHSH, CDR2 LQKENI. CDR3 in amino acids: CASSPIGQGYEQYF.

The chain is built from TRBV5-1 and TRBJ2-7; with no DNA, the TCRdb D assignment of TRBD1 cannot be verified. Germline-derived CDR1 and CDR2 are SGHRS and YFSETQ. This CDR3 comprises 15 residues. Here the CDR3 reads CASSSGTGGTYEQYF.

V is TRBV20-1 and J is TRBJ2-1; TCRdb's D call, TRBD1, is unchecked because there is no DNA. There are 13 residues in the CDR3. In germline, CDR1 is DFQATT, CDR2 SNEGSKA (reference sequence). CDR3 sequence reads: CSARYGGDNEQFF.

The rearrangement joins TRBV2 to TRBJ2-7; without DNA, the TCRdb call of TRBD1 cannot be checked. The CDR3 has 14 amino acids. Per germline, CDR1 SNHLY and CDR2 FYNNEI. The CDR3 here is CATRGQGAAYEQYF.

V usage is TRBV28 and J usage is TRBJ1-1. The CDR3 consists of 12 residues. In germline, CDR1 is MDHEN, CDR2 SYDVKM. CDR3 amino acids: CAGREDHTEAFF.

This sequence joins TRBV6-5 and TRBJ2-3. CDR3 length: 13 residues. From germline, CDR1 is MNHEY and CDR2 SVGAGI. CDR3: CASSYTGTDTQYF.

The chain combines TRBV18 with TRBJ2-7; there is no DNA to check the TCRdb D call of TRBD1. CDR1 KGHSH and CDR2 LQKENI come from the germline V gene. This CDR3 region has 13 residues. The CDR3 sequence: CASSSGTGDEQYF.

The chain links TRBV12-3 or TRBV12-4 to TRBJ2-7. This CDR3 has 14 amino acids. CDR3 loop: CASSSRVASYEQYF.

The chain couples TRBV12-3 or TRBV12-4 to TRBJ2-1; the TRBD2 assignment by TCRdb is unverifiable without DNA. The CDR3 length is 16 residues. CDR3 sequence: CASHRVGPSSYNEQFF.

The rearrangement uses TRBV7-2 and TRBJ2-3; with no DNA, the TCRdb D assignment of TRBD2 cannot be verified. The CDR3 length is 16 residues. Germline loops: CDR1 SGHTA, CDR2 FQGNSA. Here the CDR3 reads CASGGRAGGPPDTQYF.

The chain uses TRBV20-1 and TRBJ1-2. The CDR3 contains 15 residues. Germline CDR1 and CDR2: DFQATT and SNEGSKA (reference sequence). The CDR3 region is CSARDPIGTNYGYTF.

The chain recombines TRBV29-1 with TRBJ2-7; checking the TCRdb D call of TRBD2 is not possible without DNA. CDR3 length: 13 amino acids. The germline CDR1 and CDR2 sequences are SQVTM and ANQGSEA. This CDR3 is CSVDSGGGYEQYF.

V is TRBV15 and J is TRBJ1-2; lacking DNA, the TRBD1 call made by TCRdb goes unchecked. The CDR3 has 15 residues. Germline-derived CDR1 and CDR2 are LNHNV and YYDKDF (reference sequence). The CDR3 is CATSTGTGPHYGYTF.

V and J are TRBV29-1 and TRBJ2-3; TCRdb calls TRBD1, which cannot be checked without DNA. Germline CDR1 SQVTM, CDR2 ANQGSEA. This CDR3 has 15 residues. The CDR3 spells CSSFGWGQGPDTQYF.

The genes are TRBV7-8 and TRBJ2-1; the D call from TCRdb, TRBD1, cannot be confirmed without DNA. Germline V gene lookup returns CDR1 SGHVS and CDR2 FQNEAQ. CDR3 length equals 19 residues. CDR3 sequence reads: CASSPIISLAPTRSNEQFF.

The rearrangement uses TRBV6-1 and TRBJ1-4; the D call of TRBD1 rests on TCRdb alone, since no DNA is present to check it. Germline V gene sequence: CDR1 MNHNS, CDR2 SASEGT. CDR3 length equals 15 residues. The CDR3 is CASSPPTGDVEKLFF.

The chain is built from TRBV6-2 or TRBV6-3 and TRBJ2-2; the TCRdb call, TRBD2, lacks DNA for checking. The CDR3 contains 15 residues. From germline, CDR1 is MNHEY and CDR2 SVGEGT. This CDR3 is CASRSGSPNTGELFF.